This paragraph reports one T cell receptor (beta chain). As yet, its antigen is unknown. CDR1 KGHDR and CDR2 SFDVKD come from the germline V gene. This CDR3 contains 13 residues. Trimming at V came to 6 bases and at J to 5 bases, leaving 2 bases not matched to a gene. This sample was included in a study of T-cell reconstitution after alpha-beta-depleted transplantation in children. It was with unique molecular identifiers that the TCRbeta library was prepared. TCRdb recomputed calls from the PCR reads with MiXCR, one row per CDR3 protein. This repertoire shows roughly 570,000 distinct CDR3 sequences, over 25% found once; its top ten account for around a third. General study points: T-cell numbers and diversity one year post-transplant derived largely from freshly generated T cells.

The rearrangement uses TRBV24-1 and TRBJ2-1; 8 bases are shared with TRBD1. The clonotype originates from a boy under two years old with Wiskott-Aldrich syndrome, due to receive a stem cell transplant. The material was PBMCs, obtained before TCRalphabeta/CD19-depleted stem cell transplant. DNA of the CDR3: TGTGCCACCAGTCCAGGGGGCAACAATGAGCAGTTCTTC. Residues: CATSPGGNNEQFF.